What follows are 18 T cell receptor beta chains derived from one specimen sequenced in a study of Ad26.COV2.S vaccination and SARS-CoV-2 variants. The table came from immunoSEQ multiplex PCR; TCRdb's copy has only in-frame clones and leaves some out. The data show roughly 500,000 clones, about 91% seen once. The treatment is: about 20 received Ad26.COV2.S at low or high dose, single or two shots; several received placebo; per-sample allocation not given. At day 63 after the first vaccine or placebo injection, samples were drawn. Material: peripheral blood, obtained in a trial of Ad26.COV2.S vaccine versus placebo. All receptors derive from a person aged 18-65 years who received the Ad26.COV2.S COVID-19 vaccine or a placebo.

This rearrangement joins TRBV7-8 to TRBJ1-1; D gene unclear. Germline V gene lookup returns CDR1 SGHVS and CDR2 FQNEAQ. This CDR3 comprises 15 residues. Trimming removed 2 bases from V and 4 bases from J, with 14 bases in between. CDR3 residues: CASSLRWGGVTEAFF. CDR3 nucleotides: TGTGCCAGCAGCTTAAGGTGGGGTGGGGTCACTGAAGCTTTCTTT.

The chain joins TRBV9 to TRBJ2-1; 9 nucleotides agree with TRBD2. Germline lookup yields CDR1 SGDLS and CDR2 YYNGEE. The CDR3 sequence is 15 residues long. The ends lost 4 bases at V and 4 bases at J; junction bases unmatched: 6. The CDR3 sequence: CASSSRGGQYNEQFF. Written as DNA, the CDR3 is TGTGCCAGCAGCTCGCGGGGGGGCCAGTACAATGAGCAGTTCTTC. Variable domain in full (rest from reference TRBV9 and TRBJ2-1): DSGVTQTPKHLITATGQRVTLRCSPRSGDLSVYWYQQSLDQGLQFLIQYYNGEERAKGNILERFSAQQFPDLHSELNLSSLELGDSALYFCASSSRGGQYNEQFFGPGTRLTVL.

The gene calls are TRBV18 and TRBJ1-2; 8 nucleotides align to TRBD1. The germline V gene has CDR1 KGHSH and CDR2 LQKENI. The ends lost 6 bases at V and 1 base at J; junction bases unmatched: 4. The CDR3 covers 14 residues. Here the CDR3 reads CASSPDRVNYGYTF. CDR3 coding DNA: TGTGCCAGCTCCCCGGACAGGGTTAACTATGGCTACACCTTC.

This chain uses TRBV7-6 with TRBJ1-5; D perhaps matches TRBD1 (5 bases). The germline V gene has CDR1 SGHVS and CDR2 FNYEAQ. The CDR3 runs 18 residues. With 2 bases removed from V and 5 bases from J, the gap between germline ends came to 22 bases. CDR3 loop: CASSLYWSVGLEDQPQHF. The CDR3 DNA reads TGTGCCAGCAGCTTATATTGGTCAGTGGGGCTGGAGGATCAGCCCCAGCATTTT.

This sequence joins TRBV2 and TRBJ2-7, with D hard to call. Trimming pared 7 bases from V and 0 bases from J, leaving 7 bases between. Germline CDR1 is SNHLY and CDR2 is FYNNEI. This CDR3 is built from 12 residues. The CDR3 is CASKRVSYEQYF. The CDR3 DNA follows: TGTGCCAGCAAAAGGGTCTCCTACGAGCAGTACTTC.

The chain employs TRBV4-3 and TRBJ2-1, with D possibly matching TRBD1 (6 bases). V shed 3 bases and J shed 7 bases, with 16 bases lying between them. This CDR3 has 15 amino acids. The germline V gene has CDR1 LGHNA and CDR2 YSLEER. The CDR3 is CASSQHRVKGNEQFF. In nucleotides, the CDR3 is TGCGCCAGCAGCCAGCACAGGGTTAAAGGGAATGAGCAGTTCTTC.

A single count supports this clone. The V call is TRBV18, the J call TRBJ2-5; 8 nucleotides line up with TRBD1. The CDR3 totals 14 residues. The germline CDR1 and CDR2 sequences are KGHSH and LQKENI. The ends lost 6 bases at V and 5 bases at J; junction bases unmatched: 8. CDR3 in DNA: TGTGCCAGCTCCTACGACAGGGGATACGAGACCCAGTACTTC. It codes for CASSYDRGYETQYF.

In DNA form, the CDR3 reads TGTGCCAGCAGCTTAGTCCGTTGGGGCTTTCTTCATTCACCCCTCCACTTT. Encoded protein: CASSLVRWGFLHSPLHF. This chain connects TRBV7-8 to TRBJ1-6; maybe TRBD1 (5 bases). Looked up from germline, CDR1 is SGHVS and CDR2 is FQNEAQ. V lost 1 base to trimming and J lost 8 bases, with 18 bases between them. This CDR3 spans 17 amino acids.

This chain joins TRBV27 and TRBJ1-2; tentative D call: TRBD1 (5 bases). Trimming took off 4 bases at V and 5 bases at J, with 11 bases between the two ends. Germline V lookup: CDR1 MNHEY, CDR2 SMNVEV (reference sequence). The length of the CDR3 is 13 residues. The CDR3 here is CASSWGIDYGYTF. The CDR3 bases are TGTGCCAGCAGTTGGGGGATTGATTATGGCTACACCTTC.

This clone has more than one count but fewer than ten. The CDR3 DNA reads TGTGCCAGCAGCTTTACCCCCGCCGGAAACACCATATATTTT. Translated, it gives CASSFTPAGNTIYF. The chain links TRBV7-8 to TRBJ1-3, with D hard to call. The CDR3 is made up of 14 amino acids. In germline, CDR1 is SGHVS, CDR2 FQNEAQ. The V end was cut by 3 bases, the J end by 4 bases, with 10 bases between.

This clone was detected once. V is TRBV19 and J is TRBJ1-3; D gene ambiguous. The length of the CDR3 is 14 residues. V was cut by 4 bases and J by 0 bases, with 7 bases left in between. The V gene's germline CDR1 is LNHDA and CDR2 SQIVND (reference sequence). CDR3 protein: CASSSGFSGNTIYF. CDR3 in DNA: TGTGCCAGTAGTAGCGGTTTCTCTGGAAACACCATATATTTT.

The gene calls are TRBV13 and TRBJ2-1; D not resolved. In germline, CDR1 is PRHDT, CDR2 FYEKMQ (reference sequence). CDR3 length: 15 residues. The V end was cut by 0 bases, the J end by 4 bases, with 10 bases between. CDR3 protein: CASSLGGSAYNEQFF. CDR3 DNA: TGTGCCAGCAGCTTAGGTGGTTCCGCGTACAATGAGCAGTTCTTC.

The chain uses TRBV7-2 and TRBJ2-1; TRBD2 aligns across 7 bases. Trimming cost V 1 base and J 4 bases; bases outside gene matches: 13. The CDR3 consists of 18 residues. CDR1 is SGHTA, CDR2 FQGNSA, per germline. The CDR3 protein is CASSLVQRGPLEYNEQFF. CDR3 nucleotide sequence: TGTGCCAGCAGCTTAGTTCAGCGGGGCCCCCTAGAGTACAATGAGCAGTTCTTC.

The gene calls are TRBV4-3 and TRBJ2-5, with a possible D match to TRBD2 (6 bases). The CDR3 is made up of 13 amino acids. With 0 bases removed from V and 8 bases from J, the gap between germline ends came to 10 bases. Germline CDR1 reads LGHNA; CDR2 reads YSLEER. The CDR3 protein is CASSQELAGTQYF. CDR3 coding DNA: TGCGCCAGCAGCCAAGAACTAGCAGGAACCCAGTACTTC.

The rearrangement uses TRBV28 and TRBJ2-1; TRBD1 agrees at 7 bases. With 4 bases clipped from V and 3 bases from J, the junction kept 9 bases outside the gene matches. This CDR3 comprises 16 residues. Germline V gene sequence: CDR1 MDHEN, CDR2 SYDVKM. This CDR3 is CASSSQGVPYYNEQFF. The CDR3 bases are TGTGCCAGCAGTTCTCAGGGGGTTCCTTACTACAATGAGCAGTTCTTC.

The chain combines TRBV19 with TRBJ1-3; D gene uncertain. The germline CDR1 and CDR2 sequences are LNHDA and SQIVND (reference sequence). Trimming took off 5 bases at V and 0 bases at J, with 8 bases between the two ends. This CDR3 region has 14 residues. The CDR3 loop reads CASSFGSSGNTIYF. In DNA form, the CDR3 reads TGTGCCAGTAGTTTCGGATCCTCTGGAAACACCATATATTTT.

The rearrangement links TRBV27 to TRBJ2-3; no clear D gene. CDR1 and CDR2 (germline): MNHEY, SMNVEV (reference sequence). The length of the CDR3 is 16 residues. V was trimmed by 0 bases and J by 5 bases, leaving 15 bases between them. The CDR3 here is CASSLSPSVGIDTQYF. CDR3 sequence (DNA): TGTGCCAGCAGTTTATCCCCGTCGGTGGGGATAGATACGCAGTATTTT.

The chain recombines TRBV29-1 with TRBJ2-1; 7 bases map to TRBD2. This CDR3 spans 14 amino acids. CDR1 is SQVTM, CDR2 ANQGSEA, per germline. Trimming cost V 4 bases and J 7 bases; bases outside gene matches: 10. The CDR3 DNA reads as TGCAGCGTTGGGGGACTACTCCTTCGGAATGAGCAGTTCTTC. Protein: CSVGGLLLRNEQFF.